The 20 T cell receptor beta chains listed next were all sequenced from one sample in a study of blood T cell repertoires in COVID-19. Data came from immunoSEQ multiplex PCR; TCRdb stores just in-frame clones and leaves some out. In the table there are approximately 39,000 clones, about 94% of which are singletons. Sequences were obtained from peripheral blood. All receptors derive from a human donor with active COVID-19. The donor label of this sample is uncertain.

This chain links TRBV5-1 with TRBJ1-2, with 8 bases lining up with TRBD1. The CDR3 spans 15 residues. CDR1 is SGHRS, CDR2 YFSETQ, per germline. The junction had 7 bases not matched to a gene; V was cut back by 0 bases and J by 6 bases. As DNA, the CDR3 is TGCGCCAGCAGCTTGGTGTTGGCAGGGGGCGATGGCTACACCTTC. Translating gives CASSLVLAGGDGYTF.

The chain is built from TRBV7-2 and TRBJ2-5, with a possible D match to TRBD2 (7 bases). V lost 1 base and J lost 5, with 17 bases in between. The length of the CDR3 is 16 residues. Germline CDR1 is SGHTA and CDR2 is FQGNSA. CDR3 loop: CASSLGDRPGGETQYF. The CDR3 nucleotides are TGTGCCAGCAGCTTAGGCGACAGGCCCGGGGGGGAGACCCAGTACTTC.

V and J are TRBV5-1 and TRBJ2-3; the D gene is possibly TRBD2 (5 bases). The CDR3 covers 16 residues. Between the trimmed V and J ends, which lost 4 bases and 0 bases, there was a span of 15 bases. Germline values: CDR1 SGHRS, CDR2 YFSETQ. CDR3 nucleotide sequence: TGCGCCAGCAGCCCCCGTGCGGGCTTAAGCACAGATACGCAGTATTTT. This translates into CASSPRAGLSTDTQYF.

The genes are TRBV6-2 or TRBV6-3 and TRBJ1-1; 8 bases are a match to TRBD1. Germline values: CDR1 MNHEY, CDR2 SVGEGT. Losses at the gene ends were 3 bases for V and 4 bases for J; bases not matched to a gene: 10. CDR3 length: 16 amino acids. CDR3 nucleotide sequence: TGTGCCAGCAGTTATTTGACAGGGGATCTGGGCACTGAAGCTTTCTTT. The encoded protein is CASSYLTGDLGTEAFF.

The V call is TRBV7-2, the J call TRBJ2-7; D is unresolved. With 3 bases removed from V and 2 bases from J, the gap between germline ends came to 5 bases. Germline CDR1 and CDR2: SGHTA and FQGNSA. The CDR3 is 12 residues long. CDR3 sequence reads: CASSLSAYEQYF. CDR3 in DNA: TGTGCCAGCAGCTTGTCAGCCTACGAGCAGTACTTC.

The chain carries TRBV20-1 and TRBJ2-5; tentative D call: TRBD2 (7 bases). Per the germline V gene, CDR1 is DFQATT and CDR2 is SNEGSKA (reference sequence). The length of the CDR3 is 15 residues. The V end was cut by 3 bases, the J end by 7 bases, with 21 bases between. The CDR3 sequence: CSASVGGGQDGTQYF. The CDR3 DNA is TGCAGTGCTAGTGTTGGGGGGGGACAAGACGGGACCCAGTACTTC.

The CDR3 spells CASSPVGGLNEQFF. As DNA, the CDR3 is TGTGCCAGCAGTCCAGTAGGGGGCCTCAATGAGCAGTTCTTC. The chain is built from TRBV28 and TRBJ2-1; TRBD1 aligns across 7 bases. This CDR3 is built from 14 residues. V gave up 5 bases and J gave up 6 bases; unmatched junction bases: 7. Germline CDR1 reads MDHEN; CDR2 reads SYDVKM.

The chain combines TRBV11-3 with TRBJ1-4, with D possibly TRBD1 on 5 matching bases. Trimming stripped 0 bases from V and 8 bases from J, with 16 bases between. The CDR3 length is 16 residues. Germline V gene data show CDR1 as SGHNT and CDR2 as YENEEA. CDR3 in amino acids: CASSLEGSSRGEKLFF. The CDR3 DNA follows: TGTGCCAGCAGCTTAGAGGGCAGCAGCCGGGGGGAAAAACTGTTTTTT.

This chain joins TRBV6-6 and TRBJ1-6; D is unresolved. The CDR3 sequence is 17 residues long. Germline lookup yields CDR1 MNHNY and CDR2 SVGAGI (reference sequence). V was trimmed by 5 bases and J by 0 bases, leaving 14 bases between them. The CDR3 spells CASSRSDSSSYNSPLHF. The CDR3, as DNA: TGTGCCAGCAGTCGCTCTGATTCGAGCTCCTATAATTCACCCCTCCACTTT.

V usage is TRBV29-1 and J usage is TRBJ2-7, with D unresolved. Trimming stripped 4 bases from V and 6 bases from J, with 7 bases between. The CDR3 has 10 residues. CDR1 SQVTM and CDR2 ANQGSEA come from the germline V gene. In DNA, the CDR3 is TGCAGCGTTGGGCCGGGCGAGCAGTACTTC. Amino acids: CSVGPGEQYF.

The chain carries TRBV4-1 and TRBJ1-3, with D hard to call. The germline V and J ends were trimmed by 0 bases and 0 bases, with 12 bases remaining between them. Looked up from germline, CDR1 is MGHRA and CDR2 is YSYEKL. This CDR3 region has 17 residues. This CDR3 is CASSQDLRPSSGNTIYF. The CDR3 nucleotides are TGCGCCAGCAGCCAAGACTTGAGGCCGAGCTCTGGAAACACCATATATTTT.

The chain carries TRBV29-1 and TRBJ2-4; possible D gene TRBD2, 5 bases. This CDR3 spans 16 amino acids. The germline V and J ends were trimmed by 0 bases and 0 bases, with 12 bases remaining between them. The V gene's germline CDR1 is SQVTM and CDR2 ANQGSEA. CDR3: CSVEDRGSIAKNIQYF. The CDR3 region has the DNA TGCAGCGTTGAAGATAGAGGGAGTATAGCCAAAAACATTCAGTACTTC.

The V call is TRBV2, the J call TRBJ2-7, with D perhaps TRBD2 (5 bases). CDR1 is SNHLY and CDR2 is FYNNEI in the germline V gene. Trimming took off 4 bases at V and 4 bases at J, with 17 bases between the two ends. This CDR3 spans 15 amino acids. The CDR3 loop is CASSGTVARLYEQYF. The CDR3 region has the DNA TGTGCCAGCAGTGGGACTGTGGCAAGACTGTACGAGCAGTACTTC.

The CDR3: CASSAGKQYF. CDR3 DNA sequence: TGTGCCAGCAGTGCAGGGAAGCAGTACTTC. This chain joins TRBV2 and TRBJ2-7; D might be TRBD1 (5 bases). The germline CDR1 and CDR2 sequences are SNHLY and FYNNEI. Trimming took 4 bases from V and 8 from J, leaving 6 bases between them. The CDR3 spans 10 residues.

The chain links TRBV24-1 to TRBJ2-3; TRBD2 agrees at 7 bases. V gave up 3 bases and J gave up 1 base; unmatched junction bases: 6. Germline lookup yields CDR1 KGHDR and CDR2 SFDVKD. The length of the CDR3 is 16 residues. The CDR3 sequence is CATSDPGGGGTDTQYF. The CDR3 coding sequence is TGTGCCACCAGTGATCCGGGGGGAGGGGGCACAGATACGCAGTATTTT.

V and J are TRBV27 and TRBJ1-4; a possible D gene is TRBD1 (5 bases). V was clipped by 6 bases and J by 6 bases, with 23 bases between them. Germline loops: CDR1 MNHEY, CDR2 SMNVEV (reference sequence). This CDR3 region has 17 residues. The CDR3 protein is CASSVVAGMGHDEKLFF. The CDR3 DNA sequence: TGTGCCAGCAGCGTTGTAGCAGGGATGGGCCATGATGAAAAACTGTTTTTT.

The chain links TRBV11-2 to TRBJ2-3, with a weak D call TRBD2 (5 bases). Deletions cut 1 base from V and 4 bases from J, with 18 bases between. CDR3 length: 17 residues. CDR1 is SGHAT and CDR2 is FQNNGV in the germline V gene. The CDR3 DNA reads as TGTGCCAGCAGCTTAGTTGGATATACTAGTAGGGCAGATACGCAGTATTTT. Encoded protein: CASSLVGYTSRADTQYF.

The genes are TRBV5-6 and TRBJ1-2; D is unclear. The length of the CDR3 is 14 residues. The ends were cut back, 4 bases at V and 3 bases at J, with 13 bases in the middle. Germline V CDR1 and CDR2: SGHDT, YYEEEE. In DNA, the CDR3 is TGTGCCAGCAGCCCTAGACCGGTCTACTATGGCTACACCTTC. It translates to CASSPRPVYYGYTF.

J is TRBJ2-1 and V is TRBV3-1 (or the pseudogene TRBV3-2); 9 nucleotides match TRBD2. Trimming cost V 4 bases and J 4 bases; bases outside gene matches: 5. CDR1 is LGHDT and CDR2 is YNNKEL in the germline V gene (reference sequence). The CDR3 spans 15 residues. DNA of the CDR3: TGTGCCAGCAGCCCGAGACTAGCGGTTTACAATGAGCAGTTCTTC. This translates into CASSPRLAVYNEQFF.

The V call is TRBV5-5, the J call TRBJ2-5; 12 nucleotides line up with TRBD2. The CDR3 runs to 17 residues. Trimming removed 2 bases from V and 4 bases from J; junction bases left unmatched: 9. Looked up from germline, CDR1 is SGHKS and CDR2 is YYEKEE (reference sequence). In nucleotides, the CDR3 is TGTGCCAGCAGCTTTTCGACTAGCGGGGGTTTTCGAGAGACCCAGTACTTC. Translated, it gives CASSFSTSGGFRETQYF.